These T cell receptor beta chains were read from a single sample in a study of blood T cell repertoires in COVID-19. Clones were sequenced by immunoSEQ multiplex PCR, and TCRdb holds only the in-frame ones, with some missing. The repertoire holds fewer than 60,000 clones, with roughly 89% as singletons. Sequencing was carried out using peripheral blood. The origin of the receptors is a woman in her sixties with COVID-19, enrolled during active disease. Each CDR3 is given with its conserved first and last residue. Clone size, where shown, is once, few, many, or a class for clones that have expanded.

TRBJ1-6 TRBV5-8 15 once CASSPRVSLNSPLHF
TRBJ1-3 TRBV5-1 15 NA CASSLGRESGNTIYF
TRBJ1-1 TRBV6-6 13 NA CASTHRENTEAFF
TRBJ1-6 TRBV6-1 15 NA CASSEGQGASSPLHF
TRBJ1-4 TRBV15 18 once CATSSGRGTGAHNEKLFF
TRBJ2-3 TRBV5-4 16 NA CASSVSTGGLTDTQYF
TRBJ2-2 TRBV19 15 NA CASSKGEGFTGELFF
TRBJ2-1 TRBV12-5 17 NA CASGLFPGASSYNEQFF
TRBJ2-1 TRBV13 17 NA CASSIYSSGRRYNEQFF
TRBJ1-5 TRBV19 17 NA CASSIRERGDWNQPQHF
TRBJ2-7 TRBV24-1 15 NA CATSGNGQLSYEQYF
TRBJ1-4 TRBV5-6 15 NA CASRPRGSTNEKLFF
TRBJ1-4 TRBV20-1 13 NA CSAIDSTNEKLFF
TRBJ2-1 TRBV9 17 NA CASIILRLAELYNEQFF
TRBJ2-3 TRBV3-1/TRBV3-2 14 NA CASSQVRGADTQYF
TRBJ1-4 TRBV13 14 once CASSLRLPGEKLFF
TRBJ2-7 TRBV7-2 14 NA CASSWTGLSYEQYF
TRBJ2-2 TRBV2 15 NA CASRPSTGNTGELFF
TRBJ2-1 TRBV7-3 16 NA CASSLSPSRGENEQFF
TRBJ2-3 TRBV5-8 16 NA CASSLGRRRRTDTQYF
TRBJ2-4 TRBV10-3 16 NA CAISELAGRGGNIQYF
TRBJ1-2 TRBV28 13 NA CASSLRGINGYTF
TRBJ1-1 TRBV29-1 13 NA CSVEVLMNTEAFF
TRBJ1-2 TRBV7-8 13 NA CASRRDSNYGYTF
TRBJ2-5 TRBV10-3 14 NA CAISGSGGRETQYF
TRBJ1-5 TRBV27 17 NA CASSLRGTAYSNQPQHF
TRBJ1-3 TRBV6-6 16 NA CASSYSTQGGGNTIYF
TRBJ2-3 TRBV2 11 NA CASSREDTQYF
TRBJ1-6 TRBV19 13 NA CASSYSKNSPLHF
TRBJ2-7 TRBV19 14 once CASSRTSGFYEQYF
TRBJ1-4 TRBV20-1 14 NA CSASPGTGVEKLFF
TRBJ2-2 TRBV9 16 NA CASSVGASGGTGELFF
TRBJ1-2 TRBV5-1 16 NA CASSLGWAGGEYGYTF
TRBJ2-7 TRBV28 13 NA CASARGGPYEQYF
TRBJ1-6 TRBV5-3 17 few CARSFRTGRSYNSPLHF
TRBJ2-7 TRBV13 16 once CASSSTVLGATGEQYF
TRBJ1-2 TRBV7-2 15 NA CASSPQGTANYGYTF
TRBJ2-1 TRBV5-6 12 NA CASSLPQGGEFF
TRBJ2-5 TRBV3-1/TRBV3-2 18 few CASSQEVAVLRDVETQYF
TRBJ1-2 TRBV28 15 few CASSSQGFSNYGYTF
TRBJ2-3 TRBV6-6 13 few CASIPSGGDTQYF
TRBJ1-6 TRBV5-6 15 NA CASSFPGQLNSPLHF
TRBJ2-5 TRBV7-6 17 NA CASSLASGSPSGETQYF
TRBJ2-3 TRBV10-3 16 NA CAISESRTGRTDTQYF
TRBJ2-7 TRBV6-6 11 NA CATGLALEQYF
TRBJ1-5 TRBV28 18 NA CASSRDIPQGAIRQPQHF